This T cell receptor beta chain was sequenced during a study of shared clonotypes between healthy human individuals. Whole-study findings and limits: Owing to a small donor count, the genetic and exposure-history diversity represented was limited.

A remark on this clone: The antigen is unknown. The same CDR3 is also encoded by other DNA sequences in this sample.

Libraries were prepared by immunoSEQ multiplex PCR; TCRdb keeps only in-frame clonotypes and omits some of them. The profile shows over a million clones, 96% of them singletons. This TCR was sampled from a man aged 30 to 39 in good health. The sample was naive CD4+ T cells sorted from blood. Indicated subset: CD45RA+ positively selected.

The CDR3 region has the DNA TGTGCCAGCAGTGAATATGGAGAAAAACTGTTTTTT. This gives the protein CASSEYGEKLFF. The chain is built from TRBV25-1 and TRBJ1-4; no clear D. Trimming removed 0 bases from V and 8 bases from J, with 4 bases in between. Germline V gene data show CDR1 as MGHDK and CDR2 as SYGVNS. The CDR3 spans 12 residues.